This record covers a single T cell receptor beta chain. The antigen remains undetermined. The data originate from a study of CD8 T cells in ankylosing spondylitis. Points from the study as a whole: In reactive arthritis synovial fluid and blood, some motif variants had been reported before. Disease-linked clones reportedly showed significant enrichment in matched ankylosing spondylitis synovial fluid.

V lost 7 bases and J lost 7, with 19 bases in between. The germline V gene encodes CDR1 MNHEY and CDR2 SMNVEV (reference sequence). The length of the CDR3 is 14 residues. Making the TCR beta libraries involved quantitative 5'-RACE with molecular barcodes. TCRdb re-called the 5' RACE reads through MiXCR, storing one row per CDR3 protein. The data contain about 90,000 distinct CDR3 sequences, around 26% of them seen just once; the ten biggest clones take up around three fifths. The rearrangement joins TRBV27 to TRBJ1-2; no clear D. This sequence originates from a male donor with ankylosing spondylitis or in good health (not recorded which). The sample comprised blood, either unsorted or a sorted T cell fraction (not recorded which). CDR3 residues: CASKRNAGGFGYTF. The CDR3 nucleotides are TGTGCCAGCAAGAGGAATGCGGGTGGGTTTGGCTACACCTTC.